The 10 T cell receptor beta chains in this list originate from one sample, sequenced in a study of human T cells and chemical hapten exposure. Described time point: patch test 1, 2 weeks after DPC sensitization. Treatment indicated: therapeutic diphenylcyclopropenone sensitization with weekly scalp DPC. TCRdb fed the RACE reads into MiXCR, producing one record per CDR3 protein. The table includes some 170,000 distinct CDR3 sequences, around 24% detected once. The sequenced sample was whole blood, obtained in connection with sensitization to the hapten diphenylcyclopropenone (DPC). The source of these receptors is a woman in her fifties or sixties with alopecia areata. Some clones in this sample may be carry-over from other donors' samples.

The chain employs TRBV24-1 and TRBJ2-2; the match to TRBD2 covers 7 bases. There are 17 residues in the CDR3. In germline, CDR1 is KGHDR, CDR2 SFDVKD. Trimming removed 2 bases from V and 4 bases from J; junction bases left unmatched: 9. In nucleotides, the CDR3 is TGTGCCACCAGTGATTCCGCCCGGGGACTAAGCACCGGGGAGCTGTTTTTT. This encodes CATSDSARGLSTGELFF.

This clonotype was counted only a few times. This chain's CDR3 is CSASGQTQYF. For the CDR3, the DNA is TGCAGTGCTAGCGGGCAGACCCAGTACTTC. This chain links TRBV20-1 with TRBJ2-5; D gene uncertain. Trimming cost V 3 bases and J 6 bases, with 5 bases left between them. The CDR3 consists of 10 residues. Germline loops: CDR1 DFQATT, CDR2 SNEGSKA (reference sequence).

As to this clonotype: An end of the junction differs from the germline gene, which may be a read error. The rearrangement joins TRBV12-3 or TRBV12-4 to TRBJ1-2; tentative D call: TRBD1 (6 bases). This CDR3 comprises 13 residues. CDR3 in amino acids: CASSHTRGSGYNF. The CDR3 coding sequence is TGTGCCAGCAGCCATACCAGGGGAAGCGGCTACAACTTC.

This clonotype was detected a few times. The V gene is TRBV6-1, the J gene TRBJ2-5; D is unclear. The CDR3 contains 14 residues. Germline lookup yields CDR1 MNHNS and CDR2 SASEGT. Trimming took 6 bases from V and 6 from J, leaving 17 bases between them. The CDR3 loop reads CASSYIREFQTQYF. The DNA for the CDR3 is TGTGCCAGCAGCTATATTAGAGAGTTCCAGACCCAGTACTTC.

This clonotype was detected a few times. The chain combines TRBV21-1 with TRBJ2-1; the tabulated D call, TRBD2, remains unverified against the DNA. TRBV21-1 is recorded as a pseudogene. The CDR3 is made up of 16 amino acids. In DNA form, the CDR3 reads TGTGCCAGCAGCAAAGGCAGGGCCCTTGCTTACAATGAGCAGTTCTTC. The encoded protein is CASSKGRALAYNEQFF.

This clonotype was counted between two and nine times. The rearrangement links TRBV25-1 to TRBJ2-3, with 12 bases aligning to TRBD2. Germline CDR1 MGHDK, CDR2 SYGVNS. CDR3 length equals 18 residues. The J segment lost 2 bases and the V segment lost 0 bases, leaving 6 bases of the junction unmatched. This CDR3 reads CASSEYILAGGYTDTQYF. In DNA form, the CDR3 reads TGTGCCAGCAGTGAATATATCCTAGCGGGAGGGTACACAGATACGCAGTATTTT.

The chain couples TRBV29-1 to TRBJ2-3; 10 bases are a match to TRBD2. The trim removed 6 bases at V and 6 bases at J, leaving 9 bases unmatched. This CDR3 has 14 residues. Germline lookup yields CDR1 SQVTM and CDR2 ANQGSEA. CDR3 coding DNA: TGCAGCGTCGCGTCTAGCGGGAGAGGGGATACGCAGTATTTT. Amino acid sequence: CSVASSGRGDTQYF.

The chain has TRBV15 and TRBJ2-5, with 7 nucleotides matching TRBD2. V was pared by 4 bases and J by 3 bases, with 11 bases of the junction left unmatched. The germline V gene has CDR1 LNHNV and CDR2 YYDKDF (reference sequence). CDR3 length equals 16 residues. The CDR3 reads CATSTKPAGVEETQYF. CDR3 coding DNA: TGTGCCACCAGCACGAAACCGGCGGGAGTAGAAGAGACCCAGTACTTC.

The sample holds a few counts of this clonotype. This chain joins TRBV25-1 and TRBJ1-5, with D unresolved. The length of the CDR3 is 14 residues. The ends were cut back, 3 bases at V and 0 bases at J, with 6 bases in the middle. Per the germline V gene, CDR1 is MGHDK and CDR2 is SYGVNS. The CDR3 sequence is CASSDRHSNQPQHF. Written as DNA, the CDR3 is TGTGCCAGCAGTGACAGGCATAGCAATCAGCCCCAGCATTTT.

The J gene is TRBJ2-1, the V gene TRBV7-2, with 9 positions matching TRBD2. There are 15 residues in the CDR3. The trim removed 7 bases at V and 9 bases at J, leaving 13 bases unmatched. The germline gives CDR1 SGHTA, CDR2 FQGNSA. The CDR3 DNA sequence: TGTGCCAGCACCGCCCCGGGACTAGCAACCATTGAGCAGTTCTTC. Translation gives CASTAPGLATIEQFF.